These 29 T cell receptor beta chains were all obtained from the same sample, sequenced in a study of blood T cell repertoires in COVID-19. Produced via immunoSEQ multiplex PCR; TCRdb's table is partial and in-frame only. The sample carries some 50,000 clones, more than 75% recorded once. The sample was peripheral blood. These receptors came from a human donor in a cohort sampled during active COVID-19.

The rearrangement joins TRBV5-1 to TRBJ2-7; possibly TRBD1 for D (6 bases). This CDR3 has 13 amino acids. V lost 1 base to trimming and J lost 6 bases, with 11 bases between them. The germline CDR1 and CDR2 sequences are SGHRS and YFSETQ. As DNA, the CDR3 is TGCGCCAGCAGCTTGTGGGGGCGCACCGAGCAGTACTTC. The encoded protein is CASSLWGRTEQYF.

The chain carries TRBV4-1 and TRBJ2-6, with 7 nucleotides matching TRBD1. The CDR3 has 16 residues. Germline V CDR1 and CDR2: MGHRA, YSYEKL. The junction had 8 bases not matched to a gene; V was cut back by 5 bases and J by 4 bases. DNA for the CDR3: TGCGCCAGCAGCACCCACAGGGGCGGCGGGGCCAACGTCCTGACTTTC. Protein: CASSTHRGGGANVLTF.

This clone was counted a few times. The chain couples TRBV11-2 to TRBJ2-7; 10 nucleotides match TRBD1. The CDR3 runs 14 residues. With V trimmed by 3 bases and J by 10 bases, 9 bases remained unmatched. Germline CDR1 SGHAT, CDR2 FQNNGV. As DNA, the CDR3 is TGTGCCAGCAGCTTCCCCGGGACAGGGGAAGAACAGTACTTC. Protein product: CASSFPGTGEEQYF.

The chain has TRBV6-5 and TRBJ2-7, with 11 bases aligning to TRBD2. The CDR3 spans 15 residues. The V and J ends lost 6 bases and 4 bases, in that order; junction bases with no gene match: 8. The V gene's germline CDR1 is MNHEY and CDR2 SVGAGI. For the CDR3, the DNA is TGTGCCAGCAGCCTCCTAGCGGGAGGACCATACGAGCAGTACTTC. Encoded protein: CASSLLAGGPYEQYF.

The chain combines TRBV28 with TRBJ1-2, with 7 bases fitting TRBD1. The CDR3 is 13 residues long. Germline assignment: CDR1 MDHEN and CDR2 SYDVKM. V lost 7 bases to trimming and J lost 4 bases; unmatched junction nucleotides: 6. CDR3 coding DNA: TGTGCCAGCAACGGACAGGCCTTCTATGGCTACACCTTC. Amino acids: CASNGQAFYGYTF.

This rearrangement joins TRBV28 to TRBJ2-3, with 7 bases lining up with TRBD1. The V gene's germline CDR1 is MDHEN and CDR2 SYDVKM. With V trimmed by 2 bases and J by 2 bases, 4 bases remained unmatched. The CDR3 has 15 amino acids. The CDR3: CASSLEGAATDTQYF. The CDR3 bases are TGTGCCAGCAGTTTAGAGGGGGCGGCCACAGATACGCAGTATTTT.

The chain couples TRBV2 to TRBJ2-7, with D maybe TRBD2 (5 bases). The CDR3 consists of 11 residues. Trimming cost V 5 bases and J 7 bases, with 9 bases left between them. From germline, CDR1 is SNHLY and CDR2 FYNNEI. The CDR3 coding sequence is TGTGCCAGCAGTCCGGAGCGGGAGCAGTACTTC. Amino acid sequence: CASSPEREQYF.

The DNA for the CDR3 is TGCAGCGTTGATCGGGGGGCGTATGAGCAGTTCTTC. The encoded protein is CSVDRGAYEQFF. V is TRBV29-1 and J is TRBJ2-1; possible D gene TRBD2, 7 bases. With 3 bases removed from V and 8 bases from J, the gap between germline ends came to 11 bases. CDR1 is SQVTM, CDR2 ANQGSEA, per germline. This CDR3 spans 12 amino acids.

This chain connects TRBV13 to TRBJ2-7; 12 bases are shared with TRBD2. V lost 5 bases, J lost 0 bases, and 11 bases stayed unmatched. Germline V gives CDR1 PRHDT, CDR2 FYEKMQ (reference sequence). This CDR3 is 18 amino acids long. The CDR3 sequence: CASSPRTSGVYPSYEQYF. CDR3 nucleotide sequence: TGTGCCAGCAGCCCCCGGACTAGCGGGGTATATCCCTCCTACGAGCAGTACTTC.

The chain has TRBV5-1 and TRBJ2-6; D not certain. CDR1 and CDR2 (germline): SGHRS, YFSETQ. V was pared by 1 base and J by 0 bases, with 5 bases between. CDR3 length: 15 residues. In DNA form, the CDR3 reads TGCGCCAGCAGCTTGTTCTCCTCTGGGGCCAACGTCCTGACTTTC. It is translated as CASSLFSSGANVLTF.

The chain couples TRBV21-1 to TRBJ2-5; the D segment call TRBD1 is taken from the table without a DNA check. TRBV21-1 corresponds to a pseudogene. CDR3 length: 17 amino acids. The CDR3 sequence: CASSKTGRARVRETQYF. The CDR3 DNA sequence: TGTGCCAGCAGCAAAACAGGTAGGGCCAGGGTGAGGGAGACCCAGTACTTC.

This clone was observed once. J is TRBJ1-5 and V is TRBV6-5, with D possibly matching TRBD1 (5 bases). This CDR3 is built from 15 residues. V was shortened by 8 bases and J by 2 bases, with 16 bases between the two germline ends. Germline V gives CDR1 MNHEY, CDR2 SVGAGI. The CDR3 DNA is TGTGCCAGCCGACCGGGGTGGGGGGGCAATCAGCCCCAGCATTTT. It encodes CASRPGWGGNQPQHF.

This chain uses TRBV7-7 with TRBJ2-3, with 7 bases lining up with TRBD2. There are 15 residues in the CDR3. Trimming at V came to 5 bases and at J to 4 bases, leaving 9 bases not matched to a gene. The germline V gene encodes CDR1 SSHAT and CDR2 FNYEAQ (reference sequence). The CDR3 DNA sequence: TGTGCCAGCAGCCAAGGACTAGACGGTTCAGATACGCAGTATTTT. It translates to CASSQGLDGSDTQYF.

The genes are TRBV2 and TRBJ2-3, with TRBD2 matching over 14 bases. Germline V gene lookup returns CDR1 SNHLY and CDR2 FYNNEI. V shed 4 bases, J shed 6 bases, and the junction held 3 bases outside the gene matches. The CDR3 has 15 amino acids. The CDR3 sequence: CASSGLAGGRDTQYF. CDR3 DNA: TGTGCCAGCAGTGGACTAGCGGGAGGGAGGGATACGCAGTATTTT.

In DNA, the CDR3 is TGTGCCAGCAGTGATAGACAGACCCTCTCCTACGAGCAGTACTTC. Its protein is CASSDRQTLSYEQYF. The genes are TRBV2 and TRBJ2-7, with a tentative D call TRBD1 (5 bases). This CDR3 region has 15 residues. Germline loops: CDR1 SNHLY, CDR2 FYNNEI. Trimming left V 3 bases short and J 0 bases short, with 12 bases between.

This rearrangement joins TRBV6-5 to TRBJ2-7; 7 bases align to TRBD1. Losses at the gene ends were 7 bases for V and 1 base for J; bases not matched to a gene: 4. Germline-derived CDR1 and CDR2 are MNHEY and SVGAGI. This CDR3 is 13 amino acids long. The CDR3 region is CASKTGPSYEQYF. DNA for the CDR3: TGTGCCAGCAAGACAGGGCCGTCCTACGAGCAGTACTTC.

The chain has TRBV12-3 or TRBV12-4 and TRBJ2-7; D unresolved. The CDR3 totals 11 residues. Trimming took off 4 bases at V and 4 bases at J, with 5 bases between the two ends. The CDR3 nucleotides are TGTGCCAGCAGTTCCGAGTACGAGCAGTACTTC. This gives the protein CASSSEYEQYF.

The rearrangement links TRBV5-6 to TRBJ2-3, with 8 bases fitting TRBD1. V was clipped by 4 bases and J by 8 bases; unmatched bases: 9. Germline CDR1 and CDR2: SGHDT and YYEEEE. The CDR3 is 14 residues long. The CDR3 spells CASSPGQGRVTQYF. DNA for the CDR3: TGTGCCAGCAGCCCAGGACAGGGAAGGGTTACGCAGTATTTT.

The chain combines TRBV27 with TRBJ2-1, with D perhaps TRBD2 (7 bases). Trimming took off 3 bases at V and 7 bases at J, with 19 bases between the two ends. CDR1 and CDR2 (germline): MNHEY, SMNVEV (reference sequence). The CDR3 spans 16 residues. The CDR3, as DNA: TGTGCCAGCAGTTTGGGGGGGGCCGGCCCCCTGAATGAGCAGTTCTTC. This encodes CASSLGGAGPLNEQFF.

The sample holds a few counts of this clone. V usage is TRBV12-5 and J usage is TRBJ1-5; 7 nucleotides match TRBD1. The length of the CDR3 is 16 residues. V was pared by 8 bases and J by 2 bases, with 12 bases of the junction left unmatched. Germline V lookup: CDR1 LGHNT, CDR2 FRNRAP. The CDR3 spells CASRLGQTGRNQPQHF. As DNA, the CDR3 is TGTGCTAGTCGACTCGGGCAGACAGGGCGCAATCAGCCCCAGCATTTT.

The chain links TRBV2 to TRBJ1-4, with D uncertain. The germline V gene has CDR1 SNHLY and CDR2 FYNNEI. V gave up 7 bases and J gave up 0 bases, with 9 bases separating them. The CDR3 extends over 14 amino acids. CDR3: CASTRLTTNEKLFF. DNA for the CDR3: TGTGCCAGCACTCGACTGACAACTAATGAAAAACTGTTTTTT.

This clone occurred once. V usage is TRBV12-5 and J usage is TRBJ2-1, with TRBD2 identical over 14 bases. The CDR3 runs 18 residues. The germline V gene has CDR1 LGHNT and CDR2 FRNRAP. After removal of 6 bases from V and 0 bases from J, the junction contained 7 bases not matched to a gene. CDR3 protein: CASGSGLAGGGSYNEQFF. CDR3 sequence (DNA): TGTGCTAGTGGATCTGGACTAGCGGGGGGCGGCTCCTACAATGAGCAGTTCTTC. The full variable domain, completed using reference TRBV12-5 and TRBJ2-1, is DARVTQTPRHKVTEMGQEVTMRCQPILGHNTVFWYRQTMMQGLELLAYFRNRAPLDDSGMPKDRFSAEMPDATLATLKIQPSEPRDSAVYFCASGSGLAGGGSYNEQFFGPGTRLTVL.

J is TRBJ2-5 and V is TRBV7-3, with TRBD1 identical over 8 bases. The V segment lost 4 bases and the J segment 8 bases; nucleotides outside the gene matches: 9. The germline V gene has CDR1 SGHTA and CDR2 FQGTGA. This CDR3 has 14 residues. CDR3 DNA sequence: TGTGCCAGCAGCTCAACGTCGGGACAGGCAACCCAGTACTTC. Protein product: CASSSTSGQATQYF. Based on the CDR3 plus reference TRBV7-3 and TRBJ2-5, the full variable domain is GAGVSQTPSNKVTEKGKYVELRCDPISGHTALYWYRQSLGQGPEFLIYFQGTGAADDSGLPNDRFFAVRPEGSVSTLKIQRTERGDSAVYLCASSSTSGQATQYFGPGTRLLVL.

This chain connects TRBV18 to TRBJ2-3; 8 bases align to TRBD1. The CDR3 is 15 amino acids. The V gene end was trimmed by 3 bases and the J gene end by 3 bases; junction bases not matched to a gene: 5. Germline V lookup: CDR1 KGHSH, CDR2 LQKENI. As DNA, the CDR3 is TGTGCCAGCTCACCGGCAGGGGGCTCGACAGATACGCAGTATTTT. This encodes CASSPAGGSTDTQYF. Complete variable domain (other parts from reference TRBV18 and TRBJ2-3): NAGVMQNPRHLVRRRGQEARLRCSPMKGHSHVYWYRQLPEEGLKFMVYLQKENIIDESGMPKERFSAEFPKEGPSILRIQQVVRGDSAAYFCASSPAGGSTDTQYFGPGTRLTVL.

V is TRBV27 and J is TRBJ2-2, with D possibly matching TRBD2 (7 bases). The V end was cut by 5 bases, the J end by 6 bases, with 19 bases between. Germline lookup yields CDR1 MNHEY and CDR2 SMNVEV (reference sequence). CDR3 size: 16 residues. The CDR3 sequence: CASSLRDRGGSGELFF. The CDR3 bases are TGTGCCAGCAGTCTCCGAGATAGGGGGGGGTCCGGGGAGCTGTTTTTT.

The chain has TRBV25-1 and TRBJ1-1, with 7 bases lining up with TRBD1. Germline loops: CDR1 MGHDK, CDR2 SYGVNS. The CDR3 contains 13 residues. The J segment lost 4 bases and the V segment lost 5 bases, leaving 4 bases of the junction unmatched. The CDR3 bases are TGTGCCAGCAGTCCGACAGGGCCCACTGAAGCTTTCTTT. Its protein product is CASSPTGPTEAFF.

The sample holds one count of this clone. The rearrangement links TRBV18 to TRBJ1-4; D possibly corresponds to TRBD1 (6 bases). This CDR3 has 15 residues. Germline-derived CDR1 and CDR2 are KGHSH and LQKENI. Trimming took off 7 bases at V and 2 bases at J, with 14 bases between the two ends. CDR3 amino acids: CASLPDSRTNEKLFF. The CDR3 DNA reads TGTGCCAGCTTACCGGACAGTAGGACTAATGAAAAACTGTTTTTT.

This chain links TRBV19 with TRBJ1-5; 7 nucleotides align to TRBD1. Germline lookup yields CDR1 LNHDA and CDR2 SQIVND (reference sequence). The J segment lost 1 base and the V segment lost 6 bases, leaving 9 bases of the junction unmatched. The CDR3 runs to 16 residues. CDR3 DNA: TGTGCCAGTAGCAGGACAGGTCGCTCCAGCAATCAGCCCCAGCATTTT. It translates to CASSRTGRSSNQPQHF.

The chain recombines TRBV4-1 with TRBJ2-1; TRBD2 agrees at 7 bases. V was pared by 2 bases and J by 7 bases, with 8 bases of the junction left unmatched. The CDR3 consists of 15 residues. Germline-derived CDR1 and CDR2 are MGHRA and YSYEKL. The CDR3 DNA follows: TGCGCCAGCAGCCAACTAGCGGTTCTGGGGAATGAGCAGTTCTTC. Protein product: CASSQLAVLGNEQFF.